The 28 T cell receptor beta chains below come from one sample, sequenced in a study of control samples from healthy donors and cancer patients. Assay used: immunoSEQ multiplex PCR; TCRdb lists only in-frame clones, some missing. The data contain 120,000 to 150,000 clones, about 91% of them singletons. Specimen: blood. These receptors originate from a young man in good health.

CDR3 DNA: TGTGCCAGCAGCCTAGCGGGGGGGCCCTCTGGGGCCAACGTCCTGACTTTC. Residues: CASSLAGGPSGANVLTF. This chain uses TRBV14 with TRBJ2-6; 11 bases align to TRBD2. Germline V gene data show CDR1 as SGHDN and CDR2 as FVKESK. V lost 4 bases to trimming and J lost 0 bases; unmatched junction nucleotides: 2. This CDR3 spans 17 amino acids.

The CDR3: CASSYGGFAEAFF. CDR3 nucleotides: TGTGCCAGCAGTTACGGGGGGTTCGCTGAAGCTTTCTTT. The chain combines TRBV6-6 with TRBJ1-1, with TRBD1 as a possible D gene (5 bases). Germline-derived CDR1 and CDR2 are MNHNY and SVGAGI (reference sequence). Trimming shortened V by 2 bases and J by 6 bases, and 10 bases separated the two germline ends. This CDR3 has 13 amino acids.

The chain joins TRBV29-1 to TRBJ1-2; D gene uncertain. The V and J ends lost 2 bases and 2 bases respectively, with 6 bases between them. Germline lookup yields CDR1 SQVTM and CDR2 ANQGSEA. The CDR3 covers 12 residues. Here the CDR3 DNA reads TGCAGCGTTGAACCCGGGAACTATGGCTACACCTTC. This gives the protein CSVEPGNYGYTF.

CDR3 amino acids: CASSGGLLNTEAFF. For the CDR3, the DNA is TGTGCCAGCAGTGGGGGACTCCTGAACACTGAAGCTTTCTTT. The rearrangement uses TRBV2 and TRBJ1-1, with a weak D call TRBD1 (5 bases). Germline V CDR1 and CDR2: SNHLY, FYNNEI. There are 14 residues in the CDR3. V was clipped by 4 bases and J by 0 bases, with 9 bases between them. The full variable domain, with the rest looked up from reference TRBV2 and TRBJ1-1, is EPEVTQTPSHQVTQMGQEVILRCVPISNHLYFYWYRQILGQKVEFLVSFYNNEISEKSEIFDDQFSVERPDGSNFTLKIRSTKLEDSAMYFCASSGGLLNTEAFFGQGTRLTVV.

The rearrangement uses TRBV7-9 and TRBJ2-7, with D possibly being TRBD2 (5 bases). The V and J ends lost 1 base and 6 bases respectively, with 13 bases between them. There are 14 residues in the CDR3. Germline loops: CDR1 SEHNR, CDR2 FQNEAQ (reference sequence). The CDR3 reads CASSLDSSGSEQYF. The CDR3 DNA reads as TGTGCCAGCAGCTTAGACAGTTCGGGATCCGAGCAGTACTTC.

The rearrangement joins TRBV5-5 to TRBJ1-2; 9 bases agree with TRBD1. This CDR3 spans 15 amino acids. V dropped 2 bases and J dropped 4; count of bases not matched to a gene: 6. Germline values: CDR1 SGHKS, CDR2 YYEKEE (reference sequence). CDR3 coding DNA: TGTGCCAGCAGCTTCGAACAGGGGGCAGGCTATGGCTACACCTTC. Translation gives CASSFEQGAGYGYTF.

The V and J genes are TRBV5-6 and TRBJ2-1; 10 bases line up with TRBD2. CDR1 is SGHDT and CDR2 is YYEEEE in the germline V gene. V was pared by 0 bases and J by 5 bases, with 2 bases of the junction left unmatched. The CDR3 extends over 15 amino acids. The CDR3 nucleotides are TGTGCCAGCAGCTTGGAAGCGGGGGGGCACAATGAGCAGTTCTTC. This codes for CASSLEAGGHNEQFF.

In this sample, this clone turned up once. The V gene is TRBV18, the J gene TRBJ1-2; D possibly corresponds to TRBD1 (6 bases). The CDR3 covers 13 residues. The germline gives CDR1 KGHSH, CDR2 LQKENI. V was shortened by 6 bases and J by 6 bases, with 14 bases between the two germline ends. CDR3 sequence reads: CASSPDSGHGYTF. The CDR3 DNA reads TGTGCCAGCTCTCCGGACAGTGGACATGGCTACACCTTC.

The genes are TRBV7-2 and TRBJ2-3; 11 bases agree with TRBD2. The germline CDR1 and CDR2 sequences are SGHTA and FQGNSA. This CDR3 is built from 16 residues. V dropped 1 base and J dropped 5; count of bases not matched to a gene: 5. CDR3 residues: CASSLGVLAGGDTQYF. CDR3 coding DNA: TGTGCCAGCAGCTTAGGGGTCCTAGCGGGGGGAGATACGCAGTATTTT.

The DNA of the CDR3 is TGTGCCAGCAGCGTAGGGGACCTTGCCACCTACGAGCAGTACTTC. This translates into CASSVGDLATYEQYF. The chain combines TRBV9 with TRBJ2-7; the D gene could be TRBD1 or TRBD2 (5 bases each). This CDR3 comprises 15 residues. The germline CDR1 and CDR2 sequences are SGDLS and YYNGEE. Between the trimmed V and J ends, which lost 0 bases and 2 bases, there was a span of 12 bases.

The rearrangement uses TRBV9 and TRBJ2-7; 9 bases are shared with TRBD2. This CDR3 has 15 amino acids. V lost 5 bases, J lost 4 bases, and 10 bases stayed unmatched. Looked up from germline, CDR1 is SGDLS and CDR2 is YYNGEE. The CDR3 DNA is TGTGCCAGCAGTGCGAGCGGGGGGCAACAATACGAGCAGTACTTC. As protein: CASSASGGQQYEQYF.

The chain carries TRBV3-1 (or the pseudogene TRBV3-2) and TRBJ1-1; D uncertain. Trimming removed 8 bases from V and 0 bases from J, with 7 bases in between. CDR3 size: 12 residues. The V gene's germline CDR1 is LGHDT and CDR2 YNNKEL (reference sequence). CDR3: CASRRMNTEAFF. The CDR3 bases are TGTGCCAGCCGGCGGATGAACACTGAAGCTTTCTTT.

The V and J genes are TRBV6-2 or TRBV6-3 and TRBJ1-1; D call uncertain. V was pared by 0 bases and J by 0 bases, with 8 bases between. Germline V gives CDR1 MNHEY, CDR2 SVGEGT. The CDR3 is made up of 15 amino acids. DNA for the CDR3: TGTGCCAGCAGTTACTCGTCCCGGATGAACACTGAAGCTTTCTTT. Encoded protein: CASSYSSRMNTEAFF.

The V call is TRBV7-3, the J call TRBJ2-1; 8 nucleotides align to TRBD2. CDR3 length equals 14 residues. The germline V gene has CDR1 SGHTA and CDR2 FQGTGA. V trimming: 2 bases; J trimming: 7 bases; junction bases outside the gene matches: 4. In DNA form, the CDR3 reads TGTGCCAGCAGCTTAGCGGGGGGAGTTAATGAGCAGTTCTTC. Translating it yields CASSLAGGVNEQFF.

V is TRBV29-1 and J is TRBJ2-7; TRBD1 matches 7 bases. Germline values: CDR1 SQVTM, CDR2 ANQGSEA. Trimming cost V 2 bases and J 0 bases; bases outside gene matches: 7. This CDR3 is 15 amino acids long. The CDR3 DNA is TGCAGCGTTGAAATGGCGACAGGGAACTCCTACGAGCAGTACTTC. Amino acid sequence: CSVEMATGNSYEQYF.

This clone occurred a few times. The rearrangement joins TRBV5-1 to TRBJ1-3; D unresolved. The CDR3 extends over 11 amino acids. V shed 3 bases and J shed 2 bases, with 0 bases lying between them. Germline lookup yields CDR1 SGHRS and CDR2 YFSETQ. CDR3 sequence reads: CASSSGNTIYF. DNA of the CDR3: TGCGCCAGCAGCTCTGGAAACACCATATATTTT.

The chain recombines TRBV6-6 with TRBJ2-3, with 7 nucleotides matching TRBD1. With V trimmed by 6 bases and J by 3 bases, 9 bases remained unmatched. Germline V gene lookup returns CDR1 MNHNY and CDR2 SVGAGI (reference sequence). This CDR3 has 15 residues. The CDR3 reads CASSSLDRETDTQYF. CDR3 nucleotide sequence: TGTGCCAGCAGCTCCCTCGACAGGGAAACAGATACGCAGTATTTT.

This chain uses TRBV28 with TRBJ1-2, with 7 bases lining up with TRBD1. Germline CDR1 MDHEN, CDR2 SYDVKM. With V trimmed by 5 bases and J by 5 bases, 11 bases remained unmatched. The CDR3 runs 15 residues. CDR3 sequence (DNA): TGTGCCAGCAGTGATACAGGGGATTTTGGGTATGGCTACACCTTC. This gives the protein CASSDTGDFGYGYTF.

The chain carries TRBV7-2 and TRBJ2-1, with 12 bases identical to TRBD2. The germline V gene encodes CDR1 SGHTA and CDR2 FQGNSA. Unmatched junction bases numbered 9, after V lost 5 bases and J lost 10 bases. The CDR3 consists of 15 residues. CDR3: CASSPLAGGPREQFF. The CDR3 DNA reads TGTGCCAGCAGCCCTCTAGCGGGGGGGCCCCGGGAGCAGTTCTTC.

CDR3 amino acids: CASSVGEPSSGNTIYF. The CDR3 DNA is TGTGCCAGCAGCGTAGGGGAGCCGAGCTCTGGAAACACCATATATTTT. This chain links TRBV9 with TRBJ1-3; D gene uncertain. Germline V lookup: CDR1 SGDLS, CDR2 YYNGEE. The CDR3 consists of 16 residues. The V and J ends lost 0 bases and 0 bases respectively, with 10 bases between them.

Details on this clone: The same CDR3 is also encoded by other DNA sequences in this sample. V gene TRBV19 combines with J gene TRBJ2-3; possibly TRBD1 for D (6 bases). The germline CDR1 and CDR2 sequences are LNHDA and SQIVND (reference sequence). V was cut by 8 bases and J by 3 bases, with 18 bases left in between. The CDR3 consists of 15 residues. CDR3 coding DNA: TGTGCCAGTGCCCAGGCCAGGGGTGCTACAGATACGCAGTATTTT. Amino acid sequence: CASAQARGATDTQYF.

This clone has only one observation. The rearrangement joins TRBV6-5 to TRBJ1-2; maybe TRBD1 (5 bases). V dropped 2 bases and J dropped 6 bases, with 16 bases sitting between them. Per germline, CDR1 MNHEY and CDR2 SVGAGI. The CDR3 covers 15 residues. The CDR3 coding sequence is TGTGCCAGCAGTTACGGGGCGGCCAGGGCGCATGGCTACACCTTC. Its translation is CASSYGAARAHGYTF.

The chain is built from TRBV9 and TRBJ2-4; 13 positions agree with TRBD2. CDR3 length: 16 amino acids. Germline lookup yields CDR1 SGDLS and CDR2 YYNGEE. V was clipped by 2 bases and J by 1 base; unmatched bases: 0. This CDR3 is CASSVTSGGAKNIQYF. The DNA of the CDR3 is TGTGCCAGCAGCGTGACTAGCGGGGGGGCCAAAAACATTCAGTACTTC. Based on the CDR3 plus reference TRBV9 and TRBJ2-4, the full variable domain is DSGVTQTPKHLITATGQRVTLRCSPRSGDLSVYWYQQSLDQGLQFLIQYYNGEERAKGNILERFSAQQFPDLHSELNLSSLELGDSALYFCASSVTSGGAKNIQYFGAGTRLSVL.

Here the CDR3 DNA reads TGTGCCAGCAGTGAAGCGAGGTTAGCGGGGGGCCAAGAGACCCAGTACTTC. The encoded protein is CASSEARLAGGQETQYF. The chain couples TRBV2 to TRBJ2-5, with 10 bases identical to TRBD2. CDR1 SNHLY and CDR2 FYNNEI come from the germline V gene. The CDR3 is made up of 17 amino acids. With V trimmed by 0 bases and J by 1 base, 5 bases remained unmatched.

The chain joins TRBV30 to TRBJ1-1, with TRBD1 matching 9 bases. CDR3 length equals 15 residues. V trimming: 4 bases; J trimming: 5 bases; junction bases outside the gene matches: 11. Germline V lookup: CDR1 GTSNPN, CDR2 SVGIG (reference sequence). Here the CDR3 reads CAWTPRTGGWTEAFF. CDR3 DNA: TGTGCCTGGACCCCTCGTACAGGGGGCTGGACTGAAGCTTTCTTT. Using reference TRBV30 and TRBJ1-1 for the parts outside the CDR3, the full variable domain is SQTIHQWPATLVQPVGSPLSLECTVEGTSNPNLYWYRQAAGRGLQLLFYSVGIGQISSEVPQNLSASRPQDRQFILSSKKLLLSDSGFYLCAWTPRTGGWTEAFFGQGTRLTVV.

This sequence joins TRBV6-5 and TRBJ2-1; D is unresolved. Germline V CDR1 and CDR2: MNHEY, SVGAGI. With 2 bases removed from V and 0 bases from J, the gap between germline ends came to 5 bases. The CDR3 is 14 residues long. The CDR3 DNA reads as TGTGCCAGCAGTTACATGGGCTCCTACAATGAGCAGTTCTTC. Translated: CASSYMGSYNEQFF.

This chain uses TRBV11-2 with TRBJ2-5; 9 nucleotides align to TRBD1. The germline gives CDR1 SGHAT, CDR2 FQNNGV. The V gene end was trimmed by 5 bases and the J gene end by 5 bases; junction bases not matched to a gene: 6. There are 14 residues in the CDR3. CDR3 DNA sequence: TGTGCCAGCAGCCGGGACAGGGTCAGGGAGACCCAGTACTTC. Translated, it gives CASSRDRVRETQYF.

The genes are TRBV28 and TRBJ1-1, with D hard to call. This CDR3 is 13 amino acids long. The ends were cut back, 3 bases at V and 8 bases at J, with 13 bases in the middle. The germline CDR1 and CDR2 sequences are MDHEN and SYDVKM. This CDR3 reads CASSFGPTREAFF. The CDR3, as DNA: TGTGCCAGCAGTTTTGGGCCGACCCGGGAAGCTTTCTTT.